The source of this T cell receptor (beta chain) is a study of CD8+CD57+ T cells in acquired aplastic anemia. The study profiled TCR beta VDJ and CDR3 using genomic DNA as template. Each CDR3 protein gets one entry after TCRdb re-called the reads with MiXCR. The profile covers under 200,000 distinct CDR3 sequences, with around half appearing a single time and about 1.8% taken by the ten largest. Trimming took off 0 bases at V and 9 bases at J, with 7 bases between the two ends. Per the germline V gene, CDR1 is SGDLS and CDR2 is YYNGEE. The CDR3 is 12 amino acids. Patients sequenced had flow cytometry evidence of CD8+CD57+ cell expansion.

Sequenced: sorted CD4+, CD8+, or CD8+CD57+ T cells (not recorded which) from PBMCs. The clonotype originates from a human donor with aplastic anemia. The V gene is TRBV9, the J gene TRBJ1-3; TRBD1 might be the D (5 bases). The DNA of the CDR3 is TGTGCCAGCAGCGTAGACGGGGCCACCATATATTTT. This sequence encodes CASSVDGATIYF.